This T cell receptor beta chain derives from a study of T-cell memory formation after mild COVID-19. A few counts support this clonotype. Germline V gene sequence: CDR1 SGHTA, CDR2 FQGNSA. The V gene lost 1 base and the J gene lost 4 bases, with 8 bases spanning the gap. The CDR3 covers 13 residues. TCRdb re-called the 5' RACE reads through MiXCR, storing one row per CDR3 protein. The data hold about 560,000 distinct CDR3 sequences, with 17% observed a single time. The chain couples TRBV7-2 to TRBJ2-7, with unresolved D. This TCR came from an adult woman who had mild COVID-19 (a few samples of this study predate the infection). Cell type and time point are not known. The sample comprised PBMCs or a T cell subset sorted from them (not recorded which). The chain's CDR3 is CASSLGWGYEQYF. The CDR3 DNA reads TGTGCCAGCAGCTTAGGGTGGGGTTACGAGCAGTACTTC.